A single sample gave rise to the 8 T cell receptor beta chains below, sequenced in a study of regulatory T cells in long-lasting Graves disease. As for time point: newly diagnosed GD, antithyroid drugs for less than 3 months. RNA extracted from PBMCs served as the sequencing template. Arm-PCR of CDR3 regions and iRepertoire HTBI primers were used to build TCR beta libraries. One entry per CDR3 protein, called by TCRdb with MiXCR from the multiplex PCR reads. This sample carries about 220,000 distinct CDR3 sequences, roughly 20% of them seen once, and the ten largest clones take approximately 12%. These data were also reused for a study on T cells in Graves' hyperthyroidism and ophthalmopathy.

The source was peripheral blood mononuclear cells (PBMCs), collected at new diagnosis, from a patient treated with antithyroid drugs. The source is a woman aged 25 to 39 with Graves disease.

This chain links TRBV20-1 with TRBJ2-3; D remains ambiguous. The CDR3 is 16 amino acids. The V gene lost 0 bases and the J gene lost 0 bases, with 13 bases spanning the gap. CDR1 and CDR2 (germline): DFQATT, SNEGSKA (reference sequence). Here the CDR3 reads CSARDLLRGSTDTQYF. DNA for the CDR3: TGCAGTGCTAGAGATCTGCTCCGCGGAAGCACAGATACGCAGTATTTT.

This clonotype was observed many times. The V gene is TRBV10-3, the J gene TRBJ1-1, with a weak D call TRBD1 (6 bases). CDR3 size: 13 residues. Trimming left V 4 bases short and J 6 bases short, with 12 bases between. Germline loops: CDR1 ENHRY, CDR2 SYGVKD. In nucleotides, the CDR3 is TGTGCCATCAGTGGCCAGGGGCAGGCTGAAGCTTTCTTT. Translated: CAISGQGQAEAFF.

This clonotype showed up many times. The chain has TRBV28 and TRBJ1-2; D is unclear. CDR3 length equals 14 residues. Trimming removed 8 bases from V and 8 bases from J, with 21 bases in between. CDR1 is MDHEN, CDR2 SYDVKM, per germline. CDR3 residues: CASQALGSHGGYTF. DNA for the CDR3: TGTGCCAGCCAAGCCCTCGGGTCCCATGGAGGCTACACCTTC.

At least ten counts were recorded for this clonotype. The chain has TRBV28 and TRBJ1-1; D is unclear. Germline V gene lookup returns CDR1 MDHEN and CDR2 SYDVKM. Between the trimmed V and J ends, which lost 3 bases and 5 bases, there was a span of 16 bases. This CDR3 has 15 residues. The DNA of the CDR3 is TGTGCCAGCAGTTTTATCCAGGTGGGGAGAACTGAAGCTTTCTTT. This gives the protein CASSFIQVGRTEAFF. Full variable domain (missing parts from reference TRBV28 and TRBJ1-1): DVKVTQSSRYLVKRTGEKVFLECVQDMDHENMFWYRQDPGLGLRLIYFSYDVKMKEKGDIPEGYSVSREKKERFSLILESASTNQTSMYLCASSFIQVGRTEAFFGQGTRLTVV.

This clonotype occurred many times. The chain joins TRBV4-1 to TRBJ2-7, with a weak D call TRBD2 (6 bases). The CDR3 is 14 amino acids. CDR1 and CDR2 (germline): MGHRA, YSYEKL. Trimming removed 8 bases from V and 0 bases from J, with 14 bases in between. The CDR3 spells CASPRVAVSYEQYF. DNA for the CDR3: TGCGCCAGCCCGAGGGTAGCGGTCTCCTACGAGCAGTACTTC.

Ten or more counts support this clonotype. The V gene is TRBV6-1, the J gene TRBJ1-4; D is perhaps TRBD1 (6 bases). The CDR3 consists of 13 residues. CDR1 is MNHNS, CDR2 SASEGT, per germline. Deletions cut 5 bases from V and 7 bases from J, with 11 bases between. The CDR3 loop reads CASSQGGSEKLFF. CDR3 sequence (DNA): TGTGCCAGCAGTCAAGGGGGATCTGAAAAACTGTTTTTT.

At least ten counts were recorded for this clonotype. V usage is TRBV19 and J usage is TRBJ1-1; D is possibly TRBD1 (5 bases). Trimming removed 2 bases from V and 5 bases from J, with 9 bases in between. Germline-derived CDR1 and CDR2 are LNHDA and SQIVND (reference sequence). The CDR3 loop spans 13 amino acids. The CDR3 reads CASSIRGRTEAFF. As DNA, the CDR3 is TGTGCCAGTAGTATAAGGGGTAGAACTGAAGCTTTCTTT.

This clonotype was counted ten times or more. V is TRBV27 and J is TRBJ2-7; no firm D call. CDR1 and CDR2 (germline): MNHEY, SMNVEV (reference sequence). The CDR3 is 14 residues long. Trimming cost V 10 bases and J 5 bases, with 21 bases left between them. The CDR3 sequence: CATFSLQRRNEQYF. The CDR3 region has the DNA TGTGCCACCTTTTCCCTCCAGAGACGCAACGAGCAGTACTTC.